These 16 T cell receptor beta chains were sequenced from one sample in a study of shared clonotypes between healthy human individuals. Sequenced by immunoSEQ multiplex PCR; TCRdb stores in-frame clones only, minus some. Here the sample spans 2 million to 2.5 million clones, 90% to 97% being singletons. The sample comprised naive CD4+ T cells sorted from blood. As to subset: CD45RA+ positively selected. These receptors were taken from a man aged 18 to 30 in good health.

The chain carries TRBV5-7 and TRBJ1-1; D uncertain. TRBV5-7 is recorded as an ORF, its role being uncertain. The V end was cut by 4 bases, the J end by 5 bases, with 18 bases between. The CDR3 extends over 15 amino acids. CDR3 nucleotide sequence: TGTGCCAGCAGCCCACATTTAGACAAGTCAACTGAAGCTTTCTTT. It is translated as CASSPHLDKSTEAFF.

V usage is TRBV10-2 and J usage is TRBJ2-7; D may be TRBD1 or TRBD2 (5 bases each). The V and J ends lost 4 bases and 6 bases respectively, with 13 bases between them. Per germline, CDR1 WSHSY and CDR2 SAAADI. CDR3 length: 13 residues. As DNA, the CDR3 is TGCGCCAGCAGTGTCGGTCAGGGACGCGAGCAGTACTTC. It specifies CASSVGQGREQYF.

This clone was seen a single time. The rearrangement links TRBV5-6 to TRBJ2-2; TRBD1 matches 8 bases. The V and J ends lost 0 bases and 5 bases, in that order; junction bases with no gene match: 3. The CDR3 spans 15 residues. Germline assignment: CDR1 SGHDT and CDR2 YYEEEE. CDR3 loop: CASSLAGQGTGELFF. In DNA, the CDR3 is TGTGCCAGCAGCTTGGCCGGACAGGGTACCGGGGAGCTGTTTTTT.

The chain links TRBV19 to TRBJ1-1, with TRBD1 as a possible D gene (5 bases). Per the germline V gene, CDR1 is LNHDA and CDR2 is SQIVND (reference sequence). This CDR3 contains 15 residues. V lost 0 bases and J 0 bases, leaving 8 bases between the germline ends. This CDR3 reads CASSIDGQMNTEAFF. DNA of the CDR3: TGTGCCAGTAGTATAGACGGACAAATGAACACTGAAGCTTTCTTT.

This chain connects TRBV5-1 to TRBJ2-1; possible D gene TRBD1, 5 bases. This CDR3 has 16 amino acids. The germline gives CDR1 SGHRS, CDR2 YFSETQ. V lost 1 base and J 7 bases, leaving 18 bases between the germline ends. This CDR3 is CASSLQGTSIGNEQFF. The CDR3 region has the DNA TGCGCCAGCAGCTTGCAGGGAACTTCAATTGGGAATGAGCAGTTCTTC.

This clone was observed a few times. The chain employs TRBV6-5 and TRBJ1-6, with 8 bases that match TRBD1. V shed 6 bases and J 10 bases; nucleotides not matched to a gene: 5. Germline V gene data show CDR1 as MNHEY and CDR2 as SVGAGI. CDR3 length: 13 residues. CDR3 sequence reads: CASRPGGHSPLHF. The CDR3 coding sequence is TGTGCCAGCAGGCCAGGGGGCCACTCACCCCTCCACTTT.

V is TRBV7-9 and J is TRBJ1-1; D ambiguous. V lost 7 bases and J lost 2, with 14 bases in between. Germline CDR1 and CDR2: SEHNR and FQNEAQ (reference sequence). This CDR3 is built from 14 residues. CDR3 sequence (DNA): TGTGCCAGCACCATGGGCGGGTCCAACACTGAAGCTTTCTTT. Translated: CASTMGGSNTEAFF.

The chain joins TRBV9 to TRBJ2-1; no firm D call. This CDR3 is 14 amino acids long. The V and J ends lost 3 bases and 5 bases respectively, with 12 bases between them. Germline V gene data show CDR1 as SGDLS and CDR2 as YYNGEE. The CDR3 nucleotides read TGTGCCAGCAGCGCAAGTGATGCTAACAATGAGCAGTTCTTC. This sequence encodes CASSASDANNEQFF.

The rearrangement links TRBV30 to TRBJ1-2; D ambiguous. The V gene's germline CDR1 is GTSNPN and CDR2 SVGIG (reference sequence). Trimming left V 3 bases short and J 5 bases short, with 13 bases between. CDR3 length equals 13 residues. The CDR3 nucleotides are TGTGCCTGGAGAGACGGCATGGGGTATGGCTACACCTTC. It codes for CAWRDGMGYGYTF.

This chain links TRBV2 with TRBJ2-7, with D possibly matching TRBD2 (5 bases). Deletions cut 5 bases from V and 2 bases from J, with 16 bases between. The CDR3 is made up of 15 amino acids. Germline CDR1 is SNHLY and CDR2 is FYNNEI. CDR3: CASSPPAGRAYEQYF. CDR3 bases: TGTGCCAGCAGTCCTCCCGCGGGCCGTGCCTACGAGCAGTACTTC. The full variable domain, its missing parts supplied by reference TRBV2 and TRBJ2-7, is EPEVTQTPSHQVTQMGQEVILRCVPISNHLYFYWYRQILGQKVEFLVSFYNNEISEKSEIFDDQFSVERPDGSNFTLKIRSTKLEDSAMYFCASSPPAGRAYEQYFGPGTRLTVT.

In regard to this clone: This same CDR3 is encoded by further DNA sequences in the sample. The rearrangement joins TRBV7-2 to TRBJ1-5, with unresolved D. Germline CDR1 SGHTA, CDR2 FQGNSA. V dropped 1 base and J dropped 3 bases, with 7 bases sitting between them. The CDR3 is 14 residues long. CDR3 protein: CASSLGGNNQPQHF. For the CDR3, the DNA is TGTGCCAGCAGCTTAGGGGGAAACAATCAGCCCCAGCATTTT.

CDR3 bases: TGCGCCAGCACCCAGGGGCGTCGGACGGGCAGCTCCTACAATGAGCAGTTCTTC. Its translation is CASTQGRRTGSSYNEQFF. The rearrangement uses TRBV4-1 and TRBJ2-1; the D gene is possibly TRBD1 (6 bases). The CDR3 is 18 amino acids. V lost 7 bases and J lost 0, with 22 bases in between. The germline V gene has CDR1 MGHRA and CDR2 YSYEKL.

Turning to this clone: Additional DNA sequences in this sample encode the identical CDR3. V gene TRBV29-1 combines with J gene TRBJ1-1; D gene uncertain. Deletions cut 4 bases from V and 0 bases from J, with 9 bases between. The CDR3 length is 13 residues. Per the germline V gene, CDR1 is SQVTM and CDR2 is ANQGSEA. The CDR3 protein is CSVVVQMNTEAFF. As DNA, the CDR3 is TGCAGCGTTGTTGTACAGATGAACACTGAAGCTTTCTTT.

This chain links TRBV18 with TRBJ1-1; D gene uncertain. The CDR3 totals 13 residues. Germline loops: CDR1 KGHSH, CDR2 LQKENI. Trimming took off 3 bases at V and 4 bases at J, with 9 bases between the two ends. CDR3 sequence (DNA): TGTGCCAGCTCACCGAAGGAGAGCACTGAAGCTTTCTTT. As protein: CASSPKESTEAFF.

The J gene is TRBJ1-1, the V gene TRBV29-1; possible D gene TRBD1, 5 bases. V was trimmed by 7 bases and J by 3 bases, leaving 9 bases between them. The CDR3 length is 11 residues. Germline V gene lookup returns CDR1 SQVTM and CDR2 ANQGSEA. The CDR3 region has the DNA TGCAGCGCCGGGACGGACACTGAAGCTTTCTTT. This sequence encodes CSAGTDTEAFF. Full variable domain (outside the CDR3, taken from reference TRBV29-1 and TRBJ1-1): SAVISQKPSRDICQRGTSLTIQCQVDSQVTMMFWYRQQPGQSLTLIATANQGSEATYESGFVIDKFPISRPNLTFSTLTVSNMSPEDSSIYLCSAGTDTEAFFGQGTRLTVV.

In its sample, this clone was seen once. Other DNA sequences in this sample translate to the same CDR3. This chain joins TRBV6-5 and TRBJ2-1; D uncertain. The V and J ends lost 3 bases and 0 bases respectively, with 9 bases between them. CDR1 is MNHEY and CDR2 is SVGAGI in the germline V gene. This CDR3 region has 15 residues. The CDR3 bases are TGTGCCAGCAGTTATGGGTTGAGCTCCTACAATGAGCAGTTCTTC. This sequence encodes CASSYGLSSYNEQFF.